The T cell receptor (beta chain) under discussion was sequenced for a study of blood T cell repertoires in COVID-19. Turning to the study itself: The analysed material was cDNA or gDNA that came from T cells, B-cell-depleted T cells, or PBMCs.

In germline, CDR1 is LGHNT, CDR2 FRNRAP. V shed 10 bases and J 4 bases; nucleotides not matched to a gene: 16. The CDR3 extends over 16 amino acids. Original data processing: Amplified reference gene primers provided the basis for estimating nucleated cell counts. Sequencing was performed with immunoSEQ multiplex PCR; in TCRdb, only in-frame clones are kept and a portion is missing. That table furnishes V, J and clone size, whereas the DNA furnished D and trimming. The sample has 400,000 to 450,000 clones, approximately 90% seen once. Sequences were obtained from peripheral blood. This TCR was recovered from a woman aged 25 to 45 with active or convalescent COVID-19. The rearrangement uses TRBV12-5 and TRBJ2-3; 8 positions match TRBD2. The CDR3 is CAIYDVSGGQADTQYF. CDR3 bases: TGTGCTATCTACGATGTGAGCGGGGGTCAGGCAGATACGCAGTATTTT. Drawing the rest from reference TRBV12-5 and TRBJ2-3, the complete variable domain is DARVTQTPRHKVTEMGQEVTMRCQPILGHNTVFWYRQTMMQGLELLAYFRNRAPLDDSGMPKDRFSAEMPDATLATLKIQPSEPRDSAVYFCAIYDVSGGQADTQYFGPGTRLTVL.